A single sample is the source of the 3 T cell receptor beta chains below, sequenced in a study of CD8 T cells in Susac syndrome. Reverse transcription of roughly 0.45 to 1 ug RNA used random hexamers. TCRdb recomputed calls from the immunoSEQ multiplex PCR reads with MiXCR, one row per CDR3 protein. The repertoire holds about 180,000 distinct CDR3 sequences, with under 95% as singletons. Sequencing was done on a sample of CD4+ T cells from PBMCs. Receptors were obtained from a human donor with Susac syndrome.

The CDR3 loop is CATSRDRGITEAFF. DNA of the CDR3: TGTGCCACCAGCAGAGATCGAGGAATCACTGAAGCTTTCTTT. The V and J genes are TRBV15 and TRBJ1-1; D ambiguous. The CDR3 runs to 14 residues. V was shortened by 0 bases and J by 4 bases, with 9 bases between the two germline ends. Germline V gene lookup returns CDR1 LNHNV and CDR2 YYDKDF (reference sequence).

The chain couples TRBV20-1 to TRBJ2-3, with 7 bases matching TRBD2. Trimming removed 4 bases from V and 1 base from J; junction bases left unmatched: 2. Germline CDR1 is DFQATT and CDR2 is SNEGSKA (reference sequence). This CDR3 has 13 amino acids. The DNA of the CDR3 is TGCAGTGCTATGGCGGGGGGCACAGATACGCAGTATTTT. Its protein is CSAMAGGTDTQYF.

The CDR3 reads CASSQEAGTGANVLTF. DNA of the CDR3: TGCGCCAGCAGCCAAGAGGCGGGAACTGGGGCCAACGTCCTGACTTTC. J is TRBJ2-6 and V is TRBV4-1; D perhaps matches TRBD2 (6 bases). This CDR3 has 16 residues. Germline values: CDR1 MGHRA, CDR2 YSYEKL. The V gene lost 0 bases and the J gene lost 2 bases, with 8 bases spanning the gap.